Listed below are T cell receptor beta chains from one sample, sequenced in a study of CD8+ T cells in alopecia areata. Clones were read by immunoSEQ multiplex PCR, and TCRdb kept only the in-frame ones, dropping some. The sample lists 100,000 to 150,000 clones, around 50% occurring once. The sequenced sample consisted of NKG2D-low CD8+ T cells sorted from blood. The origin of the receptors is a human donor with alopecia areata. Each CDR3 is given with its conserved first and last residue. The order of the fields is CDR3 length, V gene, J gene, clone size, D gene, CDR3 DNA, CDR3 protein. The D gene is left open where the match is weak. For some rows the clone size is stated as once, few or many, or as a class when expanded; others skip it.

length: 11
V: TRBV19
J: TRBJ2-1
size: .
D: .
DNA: TGTGCCAGTAGTTCGGGACCTCAGCAGTTCTTC
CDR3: CASSSGPQQFF

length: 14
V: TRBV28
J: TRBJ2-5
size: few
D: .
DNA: TGTGCCAGCAGTTCGCAACAGTTCGGGGAGACCCAGTACTTC
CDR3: CASSSQQFGETQYF

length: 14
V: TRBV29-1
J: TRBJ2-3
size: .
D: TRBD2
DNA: TGCAGCGTTGTGGGGGAGGGAGGACGAGATACGCAGTATTTT
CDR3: CSVVGEGGRDTQYF

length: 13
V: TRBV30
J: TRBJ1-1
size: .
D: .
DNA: TGTGCCTGGAGTGTCGGAATGAACACTGAAGCTTTCTTT
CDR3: CAWSVGMNTEAFF

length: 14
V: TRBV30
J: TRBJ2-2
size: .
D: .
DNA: TGTGCCTGGAGTATCCATATGAACACCGGGGAGCTGTTTTTT
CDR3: CAWSIHMNTGELFF

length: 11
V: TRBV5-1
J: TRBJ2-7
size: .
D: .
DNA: TGCGCCAGCAGCGAGAGGGGCGAGCAGTACTTC
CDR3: CASSERGEQYF

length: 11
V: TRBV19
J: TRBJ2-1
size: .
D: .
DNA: TGTGCCAGTAGTCTACTCAATGAGCAGTTCTTC
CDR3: CASSLLNEQFF

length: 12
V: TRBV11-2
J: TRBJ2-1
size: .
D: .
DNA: TGTGCCAGCAGCTCGTATTACAATGAGCAGTTCTTC
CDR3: CASSSYYNEQFF

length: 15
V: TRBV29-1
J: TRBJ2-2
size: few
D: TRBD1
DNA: TGCAGCGTTTCTGACAGGGAATTAAACACCGGGGAGCTGTTTTTT
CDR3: CSVSDRELNTGELFF

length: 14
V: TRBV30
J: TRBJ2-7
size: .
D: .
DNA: TGTGCCTGGAGCTCGCCCCGGGTCTCCTACGAGCAGTACTTC
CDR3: CAWSSPRVSYEQYF

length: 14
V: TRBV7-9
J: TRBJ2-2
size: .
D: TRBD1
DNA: TGTGCCAGCAGTCGGACAGGGAACACCGGGGAGCTGTTTTTT
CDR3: CASSRTGNTGELFF

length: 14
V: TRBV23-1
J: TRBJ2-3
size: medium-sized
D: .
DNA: TGCGCCAGCAGTAAGAAACCGACAGCGGATACGCAGTATTTT
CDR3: CASSKKPTADTQYF

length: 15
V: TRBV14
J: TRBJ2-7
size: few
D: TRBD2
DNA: TGTGCCAGCAGCGCCGGGACTAGCGGTACCTACGAGCAGTACTTC
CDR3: CASSAGTSGTYEQYF

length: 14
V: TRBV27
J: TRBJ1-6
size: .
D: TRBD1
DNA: TGTGCCAGCAGATCGACAGGGGGTAATTCACCCCTCCACTTT
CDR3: CASRSTGGNSPLHF

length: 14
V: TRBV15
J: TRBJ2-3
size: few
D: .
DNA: TGTGCCACCAGCGGCGGAGGCCCGACAGATACGCAGTATTTT
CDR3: CATSGGGPTDTQYF

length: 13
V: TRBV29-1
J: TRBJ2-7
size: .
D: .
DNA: TGCAGCGTTGAATCCGGGGAGATTTACGAGCAGTACTTC
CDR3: CSVESGEIYEQYF

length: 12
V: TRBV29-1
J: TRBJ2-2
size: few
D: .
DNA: TGCAGCGGTGCAGGGTCCACCGGGGAGCTGTTTTTT
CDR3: CSGAGSTGELFF

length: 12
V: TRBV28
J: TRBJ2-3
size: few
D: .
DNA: TGTGCCACTAGCCCCGGGGCAGATACGCAGTATTTT
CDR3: CATSPGADTQYF

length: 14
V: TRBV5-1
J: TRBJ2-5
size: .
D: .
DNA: TGCGCCAGCAGCGCCCCTGAGCGGCAAGAGACCCAGTACTTC
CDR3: CASSAPERQETQYF

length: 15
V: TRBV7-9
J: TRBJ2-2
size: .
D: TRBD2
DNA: TGTGCCAGCAGCTTAATCCCTAGCGGCACCGGGGAGCTGTTTTTT
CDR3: CASSLIPSGTGELFF

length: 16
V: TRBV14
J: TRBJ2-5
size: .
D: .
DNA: TGTGCCAGCAGCCAATTAGCGTCGGCCCCGGTGGAGACCCAGTACTTC
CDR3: CASSQLASAPVETQYF

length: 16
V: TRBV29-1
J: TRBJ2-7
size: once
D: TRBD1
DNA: TGCAGCGTTGACTGGTCATCGGACAGGCCTACCTACGAGCAGTACTTC
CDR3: CSVDWSSDRPTYEQYF

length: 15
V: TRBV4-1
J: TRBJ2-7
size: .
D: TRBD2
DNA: TGCGCCAGCAGCGTACGACTAGCGGGGACTCACGAGCAGTACTTC
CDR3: CASSVRLAGTHEQYF

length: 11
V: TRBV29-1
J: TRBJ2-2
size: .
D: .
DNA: TGCAGCGTTGAAAACACCGGGGAGCTGTTTTTT
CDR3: CSVENTGELFF

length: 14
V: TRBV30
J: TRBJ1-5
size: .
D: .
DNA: TGTGCCTGGAGTGTCAAGGACACCTATCAGCCCCAGCATTTT
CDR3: CAWSVKDTYQPQHF

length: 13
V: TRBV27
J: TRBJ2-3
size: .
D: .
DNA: TGTGCCAGCAGCTCCGGGGTCACAGATACGCAGTATTTT
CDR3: CASSSGVTDTQYF

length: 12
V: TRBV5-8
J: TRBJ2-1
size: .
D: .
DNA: TGTGCCAGCAGCAGGTCCCTCGATGAGCAGTTCTTC
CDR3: CASSRSLDEQFF

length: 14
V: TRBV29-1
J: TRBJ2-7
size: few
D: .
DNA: TGCAGCGTTGAATACAGTTCAATCGCCTACGAGCAGTACTTC
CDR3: CSVEYSSIAYEQYF

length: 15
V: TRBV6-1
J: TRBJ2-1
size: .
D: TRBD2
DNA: TGTGCCAGCTCCTCGTCTAGCGGGAACATCGATGAGCAGTTCTTC
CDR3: CASSSSSGNIDEQFF

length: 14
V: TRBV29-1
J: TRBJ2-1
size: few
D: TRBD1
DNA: TGCAGCGTTGGAGACAGGGATCCTTACAATGAGCAGTTCTTC
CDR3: CSVGDRDPYNEQFF

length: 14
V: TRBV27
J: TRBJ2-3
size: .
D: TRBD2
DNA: TGTGCCAGCAGTTTCCGGGAGGACGTGGATACGCAGTATTTT
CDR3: CASSFREDVDTQYF

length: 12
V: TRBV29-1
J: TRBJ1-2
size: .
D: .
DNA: TGCAGCGTTCAAGGGGACCGTCGGGGCTACACCTTC
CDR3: CSVQGDRRGYTF

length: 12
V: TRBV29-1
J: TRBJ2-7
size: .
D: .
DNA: TGCAGCGTTTCTCGCCCCTCCTACGAGCAGTACTTC
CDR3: CSVSRPSYEQYF

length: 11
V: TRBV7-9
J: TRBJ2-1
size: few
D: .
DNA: TGTGCCAGCAGCACATACAATGAGCAGTTCTTC
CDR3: CASSTYNEQFF

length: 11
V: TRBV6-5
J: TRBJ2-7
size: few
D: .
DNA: TGTGCCAGCAGTTACTCAGACGAGCAGTACTTC
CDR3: CASSYSDEQYF

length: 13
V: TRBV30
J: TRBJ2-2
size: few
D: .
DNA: TGTGCCTGGAAGGGCTACGAGGCAGGGGAGCTGTTTTTT
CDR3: CAWKGYEAGELFF

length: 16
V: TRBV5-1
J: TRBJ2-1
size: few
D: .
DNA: TGCGCCAGCAGCTTGGTCCCCGAAACAGGGTTCAATGAGCAGTTCTTC
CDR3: CASSLVPETGFNEQFF

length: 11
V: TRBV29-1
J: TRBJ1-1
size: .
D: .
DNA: TGCAGCGTTTCGGACGCTGCTGAAGCTTTCTTT
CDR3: CSVSDAAEAFF

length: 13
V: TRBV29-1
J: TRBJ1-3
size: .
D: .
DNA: TGCAGCGCAGCCGGGACATCTTCGGGCACCATATATTTT
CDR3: CSAAGTSSGTIYF

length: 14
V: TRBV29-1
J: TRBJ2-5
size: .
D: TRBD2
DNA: TGCAGCGTTGAAGCTGGGGACTATGCAGAGACCCAGTACTTC
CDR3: CSVEAGDYAETQYF

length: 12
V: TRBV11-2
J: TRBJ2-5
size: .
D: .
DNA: TGTGCCAGCAGCGAGGACCAAGAGACCCAGTACTTC
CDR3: CASSEDQETQYF

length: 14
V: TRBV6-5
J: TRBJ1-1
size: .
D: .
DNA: TGTGCCAGCAGTTACCGGGGAATTAGGGGTGAAGCTTTCTTT
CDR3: CASSYRGIRGEAFF

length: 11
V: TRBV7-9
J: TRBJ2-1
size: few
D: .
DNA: TGTGCCAGCAGCACCTACAATGAGCAGTTCTTC
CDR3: CASSTYNEQFF

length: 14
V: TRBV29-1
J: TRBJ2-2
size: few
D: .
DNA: TGCAGCGTTGAGCCTGGAGCGAACACCGGGGAGCTGTTTTTT
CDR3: CSVEPGANTGELFF

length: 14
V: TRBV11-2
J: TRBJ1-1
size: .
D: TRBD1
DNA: TGTGCCAGCAGCCCGGGACAGGGGGTTGGTGAAGCTTTCTTT
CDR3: CASSPGQGVGEAFF

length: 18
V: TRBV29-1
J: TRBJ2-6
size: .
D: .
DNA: TGCAGCGTTGAAGAAAAAACAGATTCTTATTCTGGGGCCAACGTCCTGACTTTC
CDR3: CSVEEKTDSYSGANVLTF

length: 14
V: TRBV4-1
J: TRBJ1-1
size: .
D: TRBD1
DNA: TGCGCCAGCAGCCGAGGACAGGGGGACACTGAAGCTTTCTTT
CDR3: CASSRGQGDTEAFF

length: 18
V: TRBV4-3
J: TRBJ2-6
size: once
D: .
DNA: TGCGCCAGCAGCCAAGATGACAGACCCTTTTCTGGGGCCAACGTCCTGACTTTC
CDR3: CASSQDDRPFSGANVLTF

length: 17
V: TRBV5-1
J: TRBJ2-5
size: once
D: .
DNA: TGCGCCAGCAGCTTGGCCGGAGGTTTGGTAGCGGAAGAGACCCAGTACTTC
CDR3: CASSLAGGLVAEETQYF

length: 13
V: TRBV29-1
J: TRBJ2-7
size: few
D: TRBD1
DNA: TGCAGCGCCCAGACAGGGTCGACCTACGAGCAGTACTTC
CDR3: CSAQTGSTYEQYF

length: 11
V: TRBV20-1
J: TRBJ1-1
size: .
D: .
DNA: TGCAGTGCTAAGTCAGGCACTGAAGCTTTCTTT
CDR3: CSAKSGTEAFF

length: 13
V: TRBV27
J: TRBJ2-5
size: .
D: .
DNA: TGTGCCAGCAGTTCGAGGCACCAAGAGACCCAGTACTTC
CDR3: CASSSRHQETQYF

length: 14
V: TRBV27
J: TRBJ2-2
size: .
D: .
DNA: TGTGCCACCTCCGGTCGGGAGAACACCGGGGAGCTGTTTTTT
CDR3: CATSGRENTGELFF

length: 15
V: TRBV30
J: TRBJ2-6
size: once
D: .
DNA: TGTGCCTGGAGTGTGAGGGGGTTTGGGGCCAACGTCCTGACTTTC
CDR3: CAWSVRGFGANVLTF

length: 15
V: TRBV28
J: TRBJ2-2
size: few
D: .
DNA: TGTGCCAGCAGTCTAACGGGACGGTACACCGGGGAGCTGTTTTTT
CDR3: CASSLTGRYTGELFF

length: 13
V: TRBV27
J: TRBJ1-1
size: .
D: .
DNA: TGTGCCAGCAGTTTTGGGGATGGCACTGAAGCTTTCTTT
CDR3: CASSFGDGTEAFF

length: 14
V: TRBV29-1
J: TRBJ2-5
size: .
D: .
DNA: TGCAGCGTCCCCCCCACTCAAATCCAAGAGACCCAGTACTTC
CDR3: CSVPPTQIQETQYF

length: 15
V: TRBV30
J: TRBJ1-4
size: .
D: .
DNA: TGTGCCTGGAGTGTTGAGGACAGTCCTAATGAAAAACTGTTTTTT
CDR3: CAWSVEDSPNEKLFF